Listed below are T cell receptor beta chains from one sample, sequenced in a study of CD8+ T cells in alopecia areata. Assay: immunoSEQ multiplex PCR; the TCRdb copy retains only in-frame clones and omits some. In the table there are roughly 190,000 clones, about three fifths of which are singletons. The material was CD4+ T cells sorted from blood, obtained at week 49, from a patient treated with tofacitinib. Receptor source: a human donor with alopecia areata. The CDR3 runs from the conserved cysteine through the conserved F or W. The order of the fields is J gene, D gene, V gene, clone size, CDR3 length, CDR3 protein, CDR3 DNA. D genes are given only for firm matches. For some rows the clone size is stated as once, few or many, or as a class when expanded; others skip it.

j_gene: TRBJ2-7
d_gene: TRBD2
v_gene: TRBV15
abundance: -
len: 17
CDR3aa: CATSSLGTSGNSYEQYF
CDR3nt: TGTGCCACCAGCAGCCTCGGGACTAGCGGAAACTCCTACGAGCAGTACTTC

j_gene: TRBJ2-1
d_gene: TRBD1
v_gene: TRBV6-5
abundance: -
len: 15
CDR3aa: CASSRQGIAYNEQFF
CDR3nt: TGTGCCAGCAGCCGACAGGGGATCGCCTACAATGAGCAGTTCTTC

j_gene: TRBJ2-1
d_gene: -
v_gene: TRBV4-1
abundance: -
len: 16
CDR3aa: CASSQDLTGSYNEQFF
CDR3nt: TGCGCCAGCAGCCAAGATCTTACAGGTTCCTACAATGAGCAGTTCTTC

j_gene: TRBJ2-2
d_gene: -
v_gene: TRBV5-1
abundance: -
len: 13
CDR3aa: CASRQQSTGELFF
CDR3nt: TGCGCCAGCAGACAGCAGAGCACCGGGGAGCTGTTTTTT

j_gene: TRBJ2-2
d_gene: -
v_gene: TRBV15
abundance: -
len: 15
CDR3aa: CATSDGTANTGELFF
CDR3nt: TGTGCCACCAGCGATGGGACGGCGAACACCGGGGAGCTGTTTTTT

j_gene: TRBJ2-2
d_gene: -
v_gene: TRBV29-1
abundance: -
len: 13
CDR3aa: CSVDHKNTGELFF
CDR3nt: TGCAGCGTTGACCACAAGAACACCGGGGAGCTGTTTTTT

j_gene: TRBJ2-1
d_gene: TRBD2
v_gene: TRBV7-2
abundance: -
len: 16
CDR3aa: CASSFSLAGGYNEQFF
CDR3nt: TGTGCCAGCAGCTTCTCGTTAGCGGGGGGGTACAATGAGCAGTTCTTC

j_gene: TRBJ1-5
d_gene: -
v_gene: TRBV7-2
abundance: -
len: 14
CDR3aa: CASSPRDTYQPQHF
CDR3nt: TGTGCCAGCAGCCCTCGGGACACCTATCAGCCCCAGCATTTT

j_gene: TRBJ1-1
d_gene: TRBD1
v_gene: TRBV5-6
abundance: -
len: 15
CDR3aa: CASSLTGGPRTEAFF
CDR3nt: TGTGCCAGCAGCTTGACAGGGGGCCCAAGGACTGAAGCTTTCTTT

j_gene: TRBJ1-6
d_gene: TRBD1
v_gene: TRBV30
abundance: -
len: 15
CDR3aa: CAWSSGGTGVSPLHF
CDR3nt: TGTGCCTGGAGCTCTGGCGGGACAGGGGTTTCACCCCTCCACTTT

j_gene: TRBJ1-1
d_gene: TRBD1
v_gene: TRBV30
abundance: -
len: 13
CDR3aa: CAWRGQTNTEAFF
CDR3nt: TGTGCCTGGAGGGGACAGACGAACACTGAAGCTTTCTTT

j_gene: TRBJ1-2
d_gene: TRBD1
v_gene: TRBV10-2
abundance: -
len: 13
CDR3aa: CASSLRTGEGYTF
CDR3nt: TGCGCCAGCAGTCTAAGGACAGGAGAAGGCTACACCTTC

j_gene: TRBJ1-2
d_gene: TRBD1
v_gene: TRBV30
abundance: -
len: 15
CDR3aa: CAWSLGEGANYGYTF
CDR3nt: TGTGCCTGGAGTCTCGGGGAGGGGGCCAACTATGGCTACACCTTC

j_gene: TRBJ1-1
d_gene: -
v_gene: TRBV11-2
abundance: -
len: 14
CDR3aa: CASSLGAPNTEAFF
CDR3nt: TGTGCCAGCAGCTTAGGGGCACCTAACACTGAAGCTTTCTTT

j_gene: TRBJ1-4
d_gene: TRBD1
v_gene: TRBV5-6
abundance: few
len: 16
CDR3aa: CASSRDRTGWDEKLFF
CDR3nt: TGTGCCAGCAGCAGAGACCGGACAGGGTGGGATGAAAAACTGTTTTTT

j_gene: TRBJ2-5
d_gene: TRBD1
v_gene: TRBV19
abundance: -
len: 12
CDR3aa: CASSDRGETQYF
CDR3nt: TGTGCCAGTAGCGACAGGGGCGAGACCCAGTACTTC

j_gene: TRBJ1-2
d_gene: TRBD1
v_gene: TRBV4-1
abundance: -
len: 15
CDR3aa: CASSLLGQGAKGYTF
CDR3nt: TGCGCCAGCAGCCTATTAGGACAGGGGGCGAAGGGCTACACCTTC

j_gene: TRBJ2-1
d_gene: TRBD1
v_gene: TRBV2
abundance: -
len: 15
CDR3aa: CASSEGQGAYNEQFF
CDR3nt: TGTGCCAGCAGTGAGGGACAGGGGGCTTACAATGAGCAGTTCTTC

j_gene: TRBJ1-1
d_gene: -
v_gene: TRBV30
abundance: -
len: 13
CDR3aa: CAWSVGRVTEAFF
CDR3nt: TGTGCCTGGAGTGTAGGCAGGGTAACTGAAGCTTTCTTT

j_gene: TRBJ1-6
d_gene: -
v_gene: TRBV5-6
abundance: many
len: 14
CDR3aa: CASSLETANSPLHF
CDR3nt: TGTGCCAGCAGCTTGGAGACGGCTAATTCACCCCTCCACTTT

j_gene: TRBJ1-2
d_gene: TRBD1
v_gene: TRBV28
abundance: -
len: 14
CDR3aa: CASRGTGGINGYTF
CDR3nt: TGTGCCAGCAGGGGGACAGGAGGGATCAATGGCTACACCTTC

j_gene: TRBJ2-2
d_gene: -
v_gene: TRBV5-1
abundance: -
len: 15
CDR3aa: CASSLPLTNTGELFF
CDR3nt: TGCGCCAGCAGTCTTCCCCTAACGAACACCGGGGAGCTGTTTTTT

j_gene: TRBJ1-1
d_gene: TRBD1
v_gene: TRBV5-1
abundance: -
len: 14
CDR3aa: CASSPGDRGTEAFF
CDR3nt: TGCGCCAGCAGCCCCGGGGACAGGGGCACTGAAGCTTTCTTT

j_gene: TRBJ2-1
d_gene: -
v_gene: TRBV20-1
abundance: -
len: 10
CDR3aa: CSATGTEQFF
CDR3nt: TGCAGTGCAACCGGGACGGAGCAGTTCTTC

j_gene: TRBJ1-2
d_gene: -
v_gene: TRBV7-2
abundance: -
len: 14
CDR3aa: CASSLSGSGYGYTF
CDR3nt: TGTGCCAGCAGCTTATCGGGGTCGGGCTATGGCTACACCTTC

j_gene: TRBJ1-1
d_gene: -
v_gene: TRBV14
abundance: once
len: 13
CDR3aa: CASSQFPLAEAFF
CDR3nt: TGTGCCAGCAGCCAATTTCCCCTCGCTGAAGCTTTCTTT

j_gene: TRBJ1-5
d_gene: -
v_gene: TRBV2
abundance: -
len: 13
CDR3aa: CASSETGDQPQHF
CDR3nt: TGTGCCAGCAGTGAAACGGGGGATCAGCCCCAGCATTTT

j_gene: TRBJ1-1
d_gene: -
v_gene: TRBV29-1
abundance: few
len: 11
CDR3aa: CSVTTGFEAFF
CDR3nt: TGCAGCGTTACGACAGGTTTCGAAGCTTTCTTT

j_gene: TRBJ2-3
d_gene: -
v_gene: TRBV2
abundance: -
len: 15
CDR3aa: CASSDSAGSTDTQYF
CDR3nt: TGTGCCAGCAGTGATTCCGCGGGGAGCACAGATACGCAGTATTTT

j_gene: TRBJ1-2
d_gene: TRBD1
v_gene: TRBV30
abundance: -
len: 12
CDR3aa: CAWTRQGRGYTF
CDR3nt: TGTGCCTGGACCCGACAGGGTCGAGGCTACACCTTC

j_gene: TRBJ2-6
d_gene: -
v_gene: TRBV27
abundance: few
len: 17
CDR3aa: CASSFEGRHSGANVLTF
CDR3nt: TGTGCCAGCAGTTTTGAGGGCAGGCACTCTGGGGCCAACGTCCTGACTTTC

j_gene: TRBJ1-1
d_gene: -
v_gene: TRBV5-6
abundance: few
len: 13
CDR3aa: CASSYDTNTEAFF
CDR3nt: TGTGCCAGCAGCTACGACACGAACACTGAAGCTTTCTTT

j_gene: TRBJ2-3
d_gene: -
v_gene: TRBV29-1
abundance: -
len: 13
CDR3aa: CSVGSHIQDTQYF
CDR3nt: TGCAGCGTTGGTTCCCATATTCAAGATACGCAGTATTTT

j_gene: TRBJ2-3
d_gene: -
v_gene: TRBV9
abundance: -
len: 14
CDR3aa: CASSVTTSTDTQYF
CDR3nt: TGTGCCAGCAGCGTAACTACTAGCACAGATACGCAGTATTTT

j_gene: TRBJ2-5
d_gene: -
v_gene: TRBV29-1
abundance: few
len: 15
CDR3aa: CSVVGSTSYQETQYF
CDR3nt: TGCAGCGTTGTGGGTAGTACCTCCTACCAAGAGACCCAGTACTTC

j_gene: TRBJ2-7
d_gene: TRBD1
v_gene: TRBV29-1
abundance: -
len: 15
CDR3aa: CSAAKGTGGSYEQYF
CDR3nt: TGCAGCGCTGCGAAAGGGACAGGGGGTTCCTACGAGCAGTACTTC

j_gene: TRBJ1-1
d_gene: -
v_gene: TRBV29-1
abundance: once
len: 13
CDR3aa: CSVEGAGGTEAFF
CDR3nt: TGCAGCGTTGAAGGGGCCGGGGGCACTGAAGCTTTCTTT

j_gene: TRBJ2-5
d_gene: TRBD1
v_gene: TRBV29-1
abundance: -
len: 15
CDR3aa: CSAAGQVGGQETQYF
CDR3nt: TGCAGCGCCGCCGGACAGGTTGGGGGACAAGAGACCCAGTACTTC

j_gene: TRBJ2-3
d_gene: TRBD2
v_gene: TRBV4-1
abundance: -
len: 17
CDR3aa: CASSQRLLAGVADTQYF
CDR3nt: TGCGCCAGCAGCCAACGTTTATTAGCGGGGGTGGCAGATACGCAGTATTTT

j_gene: TRBJ2-7
d_gene: TRBD1
v_gene: TRBV7-8
abundance: -
len: 15
CDR3aa: CASSRRDSGLGEQYF
CDR3nt: TGTGCCAGCAGCCGTCGGGACAGTGGCCTGGGGGAGCAGTACTTC

j_gene: TRBJ1-6
d_gene: -
v_gene: TRBV30
abundance: few
len: 13
CDR3aa: CAWSGSSNSPLHF
CDR3nt: TGTGCCTGGAGTGGAAGCAGTAATTCACCCCTCCACTTT